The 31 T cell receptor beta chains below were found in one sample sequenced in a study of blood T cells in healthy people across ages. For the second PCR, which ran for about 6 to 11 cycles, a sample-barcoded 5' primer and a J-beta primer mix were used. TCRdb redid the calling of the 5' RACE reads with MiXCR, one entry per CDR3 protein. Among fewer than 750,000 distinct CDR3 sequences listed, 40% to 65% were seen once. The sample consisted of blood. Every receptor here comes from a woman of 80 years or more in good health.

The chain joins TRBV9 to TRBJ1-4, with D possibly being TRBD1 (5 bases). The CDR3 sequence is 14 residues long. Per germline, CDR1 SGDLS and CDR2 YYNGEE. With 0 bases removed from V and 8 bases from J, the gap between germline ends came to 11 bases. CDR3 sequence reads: CASSVASRGEKLFF. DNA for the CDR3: TGTGCCAGCAGCGTAGCAAGTAGGGGAGAAAAACTGTTTTTT.

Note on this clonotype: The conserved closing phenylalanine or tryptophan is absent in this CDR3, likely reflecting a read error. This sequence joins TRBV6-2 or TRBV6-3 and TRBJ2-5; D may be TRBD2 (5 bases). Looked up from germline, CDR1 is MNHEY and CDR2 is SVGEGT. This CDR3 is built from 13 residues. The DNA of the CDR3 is TGTGCTACACGGGGTAGCCTACACAATGAGCAGTACTTA. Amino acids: CATRGSLHNEQYL.

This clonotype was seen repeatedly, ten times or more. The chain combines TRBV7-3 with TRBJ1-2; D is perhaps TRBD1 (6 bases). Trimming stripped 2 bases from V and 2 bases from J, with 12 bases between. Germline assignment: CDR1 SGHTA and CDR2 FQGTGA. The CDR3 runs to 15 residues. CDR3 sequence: CASSLWGGPNYGYTF. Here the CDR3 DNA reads TGTGCCAGCAGCTTATGGGGGGGGCCCAACTATGGCTACACCTTC.

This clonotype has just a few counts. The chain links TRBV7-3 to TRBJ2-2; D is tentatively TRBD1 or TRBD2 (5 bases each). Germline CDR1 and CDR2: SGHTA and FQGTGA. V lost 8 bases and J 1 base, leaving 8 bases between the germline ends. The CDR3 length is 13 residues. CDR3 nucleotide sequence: TGTGCCAGCGGGACCGGGAACACCGGGGAGCTGTTTTTT. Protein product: CASGTGNTGELFF. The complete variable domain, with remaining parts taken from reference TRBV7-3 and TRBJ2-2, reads GAGVSQTPSNKVTEKGKYVELRCDPISGHTALYWYRQSLGQGPEFLIYFQGTGAADDSGLPNDRFFAVRPEGSVSTLKIQRTERGDSAVYLCASGTGNTGELFFGEGSRLTVL.

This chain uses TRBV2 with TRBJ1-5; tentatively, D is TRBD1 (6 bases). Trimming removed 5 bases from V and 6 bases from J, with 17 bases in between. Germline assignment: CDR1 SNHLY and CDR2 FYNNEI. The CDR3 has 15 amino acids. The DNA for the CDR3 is TGTGCCAGCAGTCCTTTGGCGGGGGCGGTTCAGCCCCAGCATTTT. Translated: CASSPLAGAVQPQHF.

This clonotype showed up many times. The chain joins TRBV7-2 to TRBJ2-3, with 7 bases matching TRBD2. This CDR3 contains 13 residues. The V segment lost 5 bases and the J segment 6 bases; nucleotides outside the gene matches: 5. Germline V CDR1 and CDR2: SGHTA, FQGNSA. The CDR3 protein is CASSKPSGDTQYF. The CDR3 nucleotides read TGTGCCAGCAGCAAACCTAGCGGCGATACGCAGTATTTT.

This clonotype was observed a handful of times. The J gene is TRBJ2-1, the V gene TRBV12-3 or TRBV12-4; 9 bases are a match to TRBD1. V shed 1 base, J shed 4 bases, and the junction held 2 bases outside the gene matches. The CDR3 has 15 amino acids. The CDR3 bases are TGTGCCAGCAGTTTAGTTGGGACAGGGTACAATGAGCAGTTCTTC. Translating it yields CASSLVGTGYNEQFF.

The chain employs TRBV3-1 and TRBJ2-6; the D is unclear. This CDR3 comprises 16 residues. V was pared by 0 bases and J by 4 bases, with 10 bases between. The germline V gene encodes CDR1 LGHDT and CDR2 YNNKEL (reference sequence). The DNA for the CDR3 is TGTGCCAGCAGCCAAGAGGCCCACACGGGGGCCAACGTCCTGACTTTC. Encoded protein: CASSQEAHTGANVLTF. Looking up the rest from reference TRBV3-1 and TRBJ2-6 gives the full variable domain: DTAVSQTPKYLVTQMGNDKSIKCEQNLGHDTMYWYKQDSKKFLKIMFSYNNKELIINETVPNRFSPKSPDKAHLNLHINSLELGDSAVYFCASSQEAHTGANVLTFGAGSRLTVL.

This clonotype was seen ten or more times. The CDR3 here is CASSPGQGVYEQYF. CDR3 nucleotides: TGTGCCAGCTCACCCGGACAGGGGGTGTACGAGCAGTACTTC. The chain recombines TRBV18 with TRBJ2-7, with 10 bases matching TRBD1. Germline V gene lookup returns CDR1 KGHSH and CDR2 LQKENI. After removal of 3 bases from V and 4 bases from J, the junction contained 3 bases not matched to a gene. The CDR3 spans 14 residues.

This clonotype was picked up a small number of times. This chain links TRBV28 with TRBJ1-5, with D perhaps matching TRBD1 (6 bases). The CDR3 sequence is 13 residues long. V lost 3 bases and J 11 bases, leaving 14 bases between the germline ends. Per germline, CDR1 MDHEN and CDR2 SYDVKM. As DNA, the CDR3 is TGTGCCAGCAGTTTTATCACAGGGACATCCCAGCATTTT. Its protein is CASSFITGTSQHF. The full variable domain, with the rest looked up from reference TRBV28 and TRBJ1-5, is DVKVTQSSRYLVKRTGEKVFLECVQDMDHENMFWYRQDPGLGLRLIYFSYDVKMKEKGDIPEGYSVSREKKERFSLILESASTNQTSMYLCASSFITGTSQHFGDGTRLSIL.

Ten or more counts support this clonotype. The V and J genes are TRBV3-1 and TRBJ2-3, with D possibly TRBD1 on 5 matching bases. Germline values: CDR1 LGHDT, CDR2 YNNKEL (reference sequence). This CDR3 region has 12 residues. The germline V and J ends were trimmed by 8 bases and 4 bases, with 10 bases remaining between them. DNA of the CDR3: TGTGCCAGCGCAGGGCTAGCAGATACGCAGTATTTT. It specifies CASAGLADTQYF.

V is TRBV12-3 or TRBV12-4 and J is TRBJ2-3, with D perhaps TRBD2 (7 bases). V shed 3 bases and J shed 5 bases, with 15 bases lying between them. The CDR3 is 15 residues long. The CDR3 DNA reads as TGTGCCAGCAGTTTGGGGGGGCAGTTAGGAGATACGCAGTATTTT. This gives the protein CASSLGGQLGDTQYF.

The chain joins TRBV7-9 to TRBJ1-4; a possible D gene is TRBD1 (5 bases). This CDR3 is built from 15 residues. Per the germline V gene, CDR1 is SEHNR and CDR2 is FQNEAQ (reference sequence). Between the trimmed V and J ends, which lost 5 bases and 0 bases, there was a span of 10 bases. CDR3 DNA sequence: TGTGCCAGCAGCCTAGAGGGGACAACTAATGAAAAACTGTTTTTT. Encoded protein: CASSLEGTTNEKLFF.

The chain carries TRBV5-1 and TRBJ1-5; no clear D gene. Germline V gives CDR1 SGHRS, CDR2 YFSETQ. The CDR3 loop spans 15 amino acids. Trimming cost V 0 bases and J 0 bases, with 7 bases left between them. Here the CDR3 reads CASSLDNYSNQPQHF. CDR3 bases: TGCGCCAGCAGCTTGGACAATTATAGCAATCAGCCCCAGCATTTT.

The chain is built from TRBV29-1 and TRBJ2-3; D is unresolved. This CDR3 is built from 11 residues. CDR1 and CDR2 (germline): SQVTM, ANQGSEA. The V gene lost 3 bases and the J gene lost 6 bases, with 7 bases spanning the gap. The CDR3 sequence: CSVENGDTQYF. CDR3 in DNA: TGCAGCGTTGAGAATGGGGATACGCAGTATTTT.

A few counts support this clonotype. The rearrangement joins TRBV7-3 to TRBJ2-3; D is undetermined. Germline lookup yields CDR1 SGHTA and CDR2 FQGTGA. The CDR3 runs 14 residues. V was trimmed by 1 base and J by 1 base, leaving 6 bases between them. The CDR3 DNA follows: TGTGCCAGCAGCTTAATGATGGGCACAGATACGCAGTATTTT. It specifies CASSLMMGTDTQYF.

The CDR3 region is CASSSQRMAHQDTQYF. The CDR3 DNA is TGTGCCAGCAGCTCCCAGAGGATGGCGCATCAGGATACGCAGTATTTT. V and J are TRBV13 and TRBJ2-3; no reliable D call. V was cut by 4 bases and J by 6 bases, with 20 bases left in between. There are 16 residues in the CDR3. Germline V lookup: CDR1 PRHDT, CDR2 FYEKMQ (reference sequence). The variable domain in full, with the rest retrieved from reference TRBV13 and TRBJ2-3, is AAGVIQSPRHLIKEKRETATLKCYPIPRHDTVYWYQQGPGQDPQFLISFYEKMQSDKGSIPDRFSAQQFSDYHSELNMSSLELGDSALYFCASSSQRMAHQDTQYFGPGTRLTVL.

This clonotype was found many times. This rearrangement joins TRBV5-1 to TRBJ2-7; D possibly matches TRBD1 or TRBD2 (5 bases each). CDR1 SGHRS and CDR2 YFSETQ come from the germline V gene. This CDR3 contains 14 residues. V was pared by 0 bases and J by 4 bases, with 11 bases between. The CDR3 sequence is CASSLGDGIYEQYF. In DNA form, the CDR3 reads TGCGCCAGCAGCTTGGGGGACGGTATTTACGAGCAGTACTTC.

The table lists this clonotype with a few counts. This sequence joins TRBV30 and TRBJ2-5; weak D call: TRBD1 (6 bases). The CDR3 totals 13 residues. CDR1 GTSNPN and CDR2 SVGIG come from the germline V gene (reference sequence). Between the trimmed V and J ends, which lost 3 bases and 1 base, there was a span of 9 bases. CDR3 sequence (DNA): TGTGCCTGGAGCCGGGACACCCAAGAGACCCAGTACTTC. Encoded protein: CAWSRDTQETQYF.

CDR3 DNA: TGTGCCAGCAAACCCTCGCGAGCTCGCCAAGAGACCCAGTACTTC. This encodes CASKPSRARQETQYF. V is TRBV6-5 and J is TRBJ2-5; D uncertain. Germline loops: CDR1 MNHEY, CDR2 SVGAGI. Trimming cost V 7 bases and J 1 base, with 16 bases left between them. CDR3 length: 15 residues.

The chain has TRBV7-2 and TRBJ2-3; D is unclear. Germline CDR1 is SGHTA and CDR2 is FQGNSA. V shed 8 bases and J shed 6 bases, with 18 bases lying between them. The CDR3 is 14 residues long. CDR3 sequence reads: CASGPSKGGDTQYF. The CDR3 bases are TGTGCCAGCGGCCCATCAAAGGGTGGGGATACGCAGTATTTT.

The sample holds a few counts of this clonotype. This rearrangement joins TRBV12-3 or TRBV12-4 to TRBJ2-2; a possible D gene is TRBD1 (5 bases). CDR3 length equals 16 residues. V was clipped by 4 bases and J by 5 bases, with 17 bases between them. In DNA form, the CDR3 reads TGTGCCAGCAGTTCATCATCAGGGCCAGGGACCGGGGAGCTGTTTTTT. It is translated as CASSSSSGPGTGELFF.

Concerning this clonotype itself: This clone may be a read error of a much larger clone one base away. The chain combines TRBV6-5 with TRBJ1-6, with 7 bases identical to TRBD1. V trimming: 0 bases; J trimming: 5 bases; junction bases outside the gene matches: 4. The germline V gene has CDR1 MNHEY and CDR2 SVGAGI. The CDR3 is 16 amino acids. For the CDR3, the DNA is TGTGCCAGCAGTTACTCCGACAGGGCTGATAATTCACCCCTCCACTTT. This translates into CASSYSDRADNSPLHF.

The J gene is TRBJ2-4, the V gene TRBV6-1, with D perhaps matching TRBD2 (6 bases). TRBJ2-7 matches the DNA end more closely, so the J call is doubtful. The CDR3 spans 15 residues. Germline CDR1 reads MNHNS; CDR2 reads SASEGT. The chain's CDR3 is CASSEEGQLFDEQYF. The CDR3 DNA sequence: TGTGCCAGCAGTGAGGAGGGGCAACTATTCGACGAGCAGTACTTC.

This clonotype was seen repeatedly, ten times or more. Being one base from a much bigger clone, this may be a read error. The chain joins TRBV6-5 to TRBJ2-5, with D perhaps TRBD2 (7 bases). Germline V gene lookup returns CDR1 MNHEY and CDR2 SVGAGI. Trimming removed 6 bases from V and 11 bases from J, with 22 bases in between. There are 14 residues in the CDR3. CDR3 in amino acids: CASRVGGLSYEQYF. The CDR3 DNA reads TGTGCCAGCAGAGTCGGGGGGCTATCTTATGAGCAGTACTTC.

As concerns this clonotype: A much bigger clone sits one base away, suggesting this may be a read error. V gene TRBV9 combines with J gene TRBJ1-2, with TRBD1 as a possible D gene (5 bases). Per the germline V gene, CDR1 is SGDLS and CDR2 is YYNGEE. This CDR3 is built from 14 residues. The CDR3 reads CASSEGFAQYGCTF. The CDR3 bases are TGTGCCAGCAGCGAGGGGTTTGCCCAGTATGGCTGCACCTTC.

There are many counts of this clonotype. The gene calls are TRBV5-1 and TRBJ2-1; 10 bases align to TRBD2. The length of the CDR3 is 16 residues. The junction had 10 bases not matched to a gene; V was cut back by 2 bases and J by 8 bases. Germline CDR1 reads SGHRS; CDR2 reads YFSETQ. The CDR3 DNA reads TGCGCCAGCAGCTTTTTCCCAGCGGGGGGGTTAGATGAGCAGTTCTTC. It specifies CASSFFPAGGLDEQFF.

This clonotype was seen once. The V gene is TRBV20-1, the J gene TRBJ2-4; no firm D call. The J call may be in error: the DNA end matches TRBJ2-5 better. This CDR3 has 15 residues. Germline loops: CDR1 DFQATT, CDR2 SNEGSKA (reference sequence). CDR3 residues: CSANGVPDLQETQYF. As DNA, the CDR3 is TGCAGTGCTAATGGAGTGCCAGACCTCCAAGAGACCCAGTACTTC.

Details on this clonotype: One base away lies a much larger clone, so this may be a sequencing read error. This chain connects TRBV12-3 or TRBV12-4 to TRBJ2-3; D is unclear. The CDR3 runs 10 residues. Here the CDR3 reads CASSPSPQSF. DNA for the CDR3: TGTGCCAGCAGTCCGAGCCCGCAGTCTTTT.

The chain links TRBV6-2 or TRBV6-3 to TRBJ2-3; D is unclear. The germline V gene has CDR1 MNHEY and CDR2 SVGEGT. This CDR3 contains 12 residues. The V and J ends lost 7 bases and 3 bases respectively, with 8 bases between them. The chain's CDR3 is CASNFGTDTQYF. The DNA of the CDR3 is TGTGCCAGCAACTTCGGGACAGATACGCAGTATTTT.

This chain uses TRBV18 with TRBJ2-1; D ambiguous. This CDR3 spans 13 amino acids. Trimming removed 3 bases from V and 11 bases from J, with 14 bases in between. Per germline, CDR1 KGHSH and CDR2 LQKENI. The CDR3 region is CASSPDATAQQFF. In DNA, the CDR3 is TGTGCCAGCTCACCGGACGCGACGGCTCAGCAGTTCTTC.